Following are 30 T cell receptor beta chains from one sample sequenced in a study of glioma-infiltrating T cells after dendritic cell vaccination. Produced via immunoSEQ multiplex PCR; TCRdb's table is partial and in-frame only. The table has about 99,000 clones, 80% to 90% seen once. The sequencing here drew on blood, taken before dendritic cell vaccination. These receptors all stem from a human donor with glioblastoma.

The chain's CDR3 is CASSERLAETQYF. The CDR3 DNA sequence: TGTGCCAGCAGTGAACGACTAGCAGAGACCCAGTACTTC. V is TRBV2 and J is TRBJ2-5, with 7 nucleotides matching TRBD2. Germline CDR1 SNHLY, CDR2 FYNNEI. The CDR3 contains 13 residues. The junction had 1 base not matched to a gene; V was cut back by 2 bases and J by 4 bases.

The chain recombines TRBV29-1 with TRBJ1-1; D might be TRBD1 (5 bases). The CDR3 has 14 residues. Germline V lookup: CDR1 SQVTM, CDR2 ANQGSEA. V was clipped by 3 bases and J by 0 bases, with 11 bases between them. Here the CDR3 DNA reads TGCAGCGTTGATGCGTCAGGGTTGAACACTGAAGCTTTCTTT. This encodes CSVDASGLNTEAFF. The full variable domain, its missing parts supplied by reference TRBV29-1 and TRBJ1-1, is SAVISQKPSRDICQRGTSLTIQCQVDSQVTMMFWYRQQPGQSLTLIATANQGSEATYESGFVIDKFPISRPNLTFSTLTVSNMSPEDSSIYLCSVDASGLNTEAFFGQGTRLTVV.

The rearrangement links TRBV4-2 to TRBJ1-4; 10 bases agree with TRBD1. The CDR3 spans 17 residues. Trimming at V came to 4 bases and at J to 5 bases, leaving 10 bases not matched to a gene. Germline CDR1 is LGHNA and CDR2 is YNFKEQ. The CDR3 spells CASSLRTGGSRNEKLFF. CDR3 DNA sequence: TGTGCCAGCAGCCTTAGGACAGGGGGTTCCCGGAATGAAAAACTGTTTTTT.

This clone showed up just once. The rearrangement links TRBV11-3 to TRBJ2-1; 10 positions match TRBD2. There are 15 residues in the CDR3. Trimming took 1 base from V and 10 from J; bases not matched to a gene: 7. Germline assignment: CDR1 SGHNT and CDR2 YENEEA. As DNA, the CDR3 is TGTGCCAGCAGCTTAGGGCTAGCGGGGGCAGGGGAGCAGTTCTTC. Translating it yields CASSLGLAGAGEQFF. The variable domain in full, completed from reference TRBV11-3 and TRBJ2-1, reads EAGVVQSPRYKIIEKKQPVAFWCNPISGHNTLYWYLQNLGQGPELLIRYENEEAVDDSQLPKDRFSAERLKGVDSTLKIQPAELGDSAVYLCASSLGLAGAGEQFFGPGTRLTVL.

This clone was detected only a few times. The V and J genes are TRBV18 and TRBJ1-2, with TRBD1 matching 9 bases. This CDR3 contains 15 residues. With 6 bases clipped from V and 0 bases from J, the junction kept 5 bases outside the gene matches. Per germline, CDR1 KGHSH and CDR2 LQKENI. The CDR3 here is CASSLGQGSNYGYTF. CDR3 coding DNA: TGTGCCAGCTCTCTTGGACAGGGGTCTAACTATGGCTACACCTTC.

The chain joins TRBV5-1 to TRBJ2-1; 8 bases are shared with TRBD1. The length of the CDR3 is 14 residues. The germline V gene has CDR1 SGHRS and CDR2 YFSETQ. Germline trimming cut 0 bases from V and 10 bases from J; bases unmatched to any gene: 6. DNA for the CDR3: TGCGCCAGCAGCTTGGGACAGGGGCCATGGGAGCAGTTCTTC. Its protein is CASSLGQGPWEQFF.

This clone has more than one count but fewer than ten. The V call is TRBV2, the J call TRBJ1-1, with D possibly matching TRBD1 (5 bases). Trimming removed 6 bases at V and 1 base at J, with 6 bases between. Germline CDR1 reads SNHLY; CDR2 reads FYNNEI. The CDR3 is 12 residues long. The chain's CDR3 is CASSTGNTEAFF. The CDR3 DNA reads as TGTGCCAGCAGCACAGGGAACACTGAAGCTTTCTTT.

Comments on this clone: Other DNA sequences of this sample code for an identical CDR3. The V call is TRBV5-1, the J call TRBJ1-1; D is unclear. This CDR3 has 13 amino acids. Between the trimmed V and J ends, which lost 1 base and 4 bases, there was a span of 8 bases. Germline lookup yields CDR1 SGHRS and CDR2 YFSETQ. Written as DNA, the CDR3 is TGCGCCAGCAGCTTGAGAGGAGGCACTGAAGCTTTCTTT. Amino acid sequence: CASSLRGGTEAFF.

This chain uses TRBV6-4 with TRBJ1-2; 8 nucleotides match TRBD1. Germline trimming cut 5 bases from V and 5 bases from J; bases unmatched to any gene: 13. CDR1 MRHNA and CDR2 SNTAGT come from the germline V gene. The CDR3 consists of 16 residues. CDR3 in amino acids: CASSPNLWTGRYGYTF. In DNA form, the CDR3 reads TGTGCCAGCAGTCCGAATTTGTGGACAGGGCGATATGGCTACACCTTC.

The chain recombines TRBV7-2 with TRBJ1-1, with a weak D call TRBD1 (6 bases). The germline V gene has CDR1 SGHTA and CDR2 FQGNSA. Between the trimmed V and J ends, which lost 5 bases and 0 bases, there was a span of 10 bases. The CDR3 loop spans 14 amino acids. The CDR3 bases are TGTGCCAGCAGCGCTGACAGGCTGAACACTGAAGCTTTCTTT. Residues: CASSADRLNTEAFF.

V is TRBV25-1 and J is TRBJ2-2, with D possibly being TRBD2 (6 bases). Per the germline V gene, CDR1 is MGHDK and CDR2 is SYGVNS. V shed 9 bases and J shed 3 bases, with 17 bases lying between them. The CDR3 length is 15 residues. CDR3 nucleotide sequence: TGTGCCAGTAGCAACCTGGGGGAGGACACCGGGGAGCTGTTTTTT. Its translation: CASSNLGEDTGELFF.

The V gene is TRBV30, the J gene TRBJ1-1; D possibly corresponds to TRBD1 (5 bases). The CDR3 sequence is 12 residues long. Germline-derived CDR1 and CDR2 are GTSNPN and SVGIG (reference sequence). V dropped 1 base and J dropped 10 bases, with 13 bases sitting between them. The CDR3 sequence: CAWSGRGFGAFF. CDR3 nucleotides: TGTGCCTGGAGTGGTCGGGGGTTTGGAGCTTTCTTT.

The rearrangement uses TRBV5-8 and TRBJ1-2, with 7 bases aligning to TRBD1. The CDR3 length is 14 residues. V shed 7 bases, J shed 6 bases, and the junction held 12 bases outside the gene matches. Germline CDR1 and CDR2: SGHTS and YDEGEE. The CDR3 here is CASSRGRGVDGYTF. The CDR3 DNA sequence: TGTGCCAGCTCCCGGGGCAGGGGGGTGGATGGCTACACCTTC.

The chain carries TRBV19 and TRBJ2-5, with D perhaps matching TRBD1 (6 bases). Trimming pared 5 bases from V and 0 bases from J, leaving 10 bases between. The CDR3 covers 14 residues. The V gene's germline CDR1 is LNHDA and CDR2 SQIVND (reference sequence). The CDR3 coding sequence is TGTGCCAGTAGTTTAGGACAGAACCAAGAGACCCAGTACTTC. Its protein product is CASSLGQNQETQYF.

V and J are TRBV7-2 and TRBJ2-5, with 7 bases that match TRBD1. Germline assignment: CDR1 SGHTA and CDR2 FQGNSA. The ends lost 1 base at V and 5 bases at J; junction bases unmatched: 7. The CDR3 has 15 residues. The CDR3 bases are TGTGCCAGCAGCTTAGAGACAGGGTTTTCGGAGACCCAGTACTTC. This translates into CASSLETGFSETQYF.

This clone was detected only a few times. This chain uses TRBV15 with TRBJ2-6; 11 nucleotides line up with TRBD1. The CDR3 is 18 amino acids. In germline, CDR1 is LNHNV, CDR2 YYDKDF (reference sequence). The ends lost 3 bases at V and 9 bases at J; junction bases unmatched: 13. The CDR3 nucleotides are TGTGCCACCAGCAGGCGCCGGGACAGGGGGAAAAAAAGCAACGTCCTGACTTTC. Translated, it gives CATSRRRDRGKKSNVLTF.

This chain links TRBV2 with TRBJ1-1, with 7 positions matching TRBD1. Trimming removed 4 bases from V and 1 base from J; junction bases left unmatched: 15. This CDR3 region has 18 residues. Germline V gene sequence: CDR1 SNHLY, CDR2 FYNNEI. DNA of the CDR3: TGTGCCAGCAGTGTCACCCCGACAGGGAGTATTAGGAACACTGAAGCTTTCTTT. Translation: CASSVTPTGSIRNTEAFF.

The J gene is TRBJ2-1, the V gene TRBV10-1; 7 bases fit TRBD2. Per germline, CDR1 WNHNN and CDR2 SYGVQD (reference sequence). This CDR3 spans 16 amino acids. J lost 7 bases, V lost 10 bases, and 19 bases had no gene match. Here the CDR3 DNA reads TGCGCCACTCAAGAGGGAACGGGGGGTCGTACGAATGAGCAGTTCTTC. The encoded protein is CATQEGTGGRTNEQFF.

The rearrangement links TRBV7-2 to TRBJ1-2; D may be TRBD1 (6 bases). Trimming left V 3 bases short and J 4 bases short, with 9 bases between. CDR1 is SGHTA, CDR2 FQGNSA, per germline. The CDR3 contains 13 residues. The CDR3 DNA is TGTGCCAGCAGCTTTGGGGGCCCCTATGGCTACACCTTC. This codes for CASSFGGPYGYTF.

The chain recombines TRBV7-6 with TRBJ2-5; TRBD2 agrees at 7 bases. Germline lookup yields CDR1 SGHVS and CDR2 FNYEAQ. The CDR3 runs 13 residues. V shed 7 bases, J shed 9 bases, and the junction held 11 bases outside the gene matches. CDR3 sequence reads: CASTTASRGAQYF. The CDR3 region has the DNA TGTGCCAGCACAACCGCGTCCCGGGGGGCCCAGTACTTC.

The chain joins TRBV10-1 to TRBJ1-1, with a weak D call TRBD1 (5 bases). This CDR3 has 13 residues. Trimming cost V 8 bases and J 0 bases, with 10 bases left between them. Germline CDR1 and CDR2: WNHNN and SYGVQD (reference sequence). CDR3 nucleotide sequence: TGCGCCAGCCAGGGCTCATTGAACACTGAAGCTTTCTTT. Amino acid sequence: CASQGSLNTEAFF.

The sample holds a few counts of this clone. The J gene is TRBJ1-3, the V gene TRBV6-5; 8 bases fit TRBD1. Trimming took 2 bases from V and 9 from J; bases not matched to a gene: 9. The CDR3 contains 15 residues. Germline CDR1 MNHEY, CDR2 SVGAGI. CDR3 sequence reads: CASSYKGQGDITIYF. The DNA for the CDR3 is TGTGCCAGCAGTTACAAAGGACAGGGTGACATCACCATATATTTT.

The rearrangement links TRBV27 to TRBJ2-2; D is possibly TRBD2 (6 bases). The CDR3 covers 15 residues. The germline V gene has CDR1 MNHEY and CDR2 SMNVEV (reference sequence). Trimming took 3 bases from V and 4 from J, leaving 12 bases between them. The CDR3 region is CASSFRAGRTGELFF. The CDR3 DNA is TGTGCCAGCAGTTTCAGGGCGGGACGCACCGGGGAGCTGTTTTTT.

This chain connects TRBV28 to TRBJ1-2, with D maybe TRBD1 (5 bases). The CDR3 totals 14 residues. CDR1 MDHEN and CDR2 SYDVKM come from the germline V gene. V dropped 6 bases and J dropped 3 bases, with 14 bases sitting between them. The CDR3 spells CASSRGGEDYGYTF. The CDR3 DNA reads as TGTGCCAGCAGCCGGGGAGGGGAGGACTATGGCTACACCTTC.

The V call is TRBV19, the J call TRBJ2-2; D remains ambiguous. This CDR3 has 14 amino acids. Trimming pared 1 base from V and 7 bases from J, leaving 10 bases between. Germline CDR1 LNHDA, CDR2 SQIVND (reference sequence). In nucleotides, the CDR3 is TGTGCCAGTAGTATAGTCAGATCGGGCGGGGAGCTGTTTTTT. It translates to CASSIVRSGGELFF.

This clone was recorded once. The gene calls are TRBV12-5 and TRBJ1-1; TRBD1 matches 8 bases. The J segment lost 6 bases and the V segment lost 4 bases, leaving 10 bases of the junction unmatched. CDR1 is LGHNT and CDR2 is FRNRAP in the germline V gene. CDR3 length: 15 amino acids. CDR3 amino acids: CASGYPGQGRSEAFF. CDR3 DNA sequence: TGTGCTAGTGGTTATCCCGGACAGGGAAGGTCTGAAGCTTTCTTT. The whole variable domain, filled in from reference TRBV12-5 and TRBJ1-1, reads DARVTQTPRHKVTEMGQEVTMRCQPILGHNTVFWYRQTMMQGLELLAYFRNRAPLDDSGMPKDRFSAEMPDATLATLKIQPSEPRDSAVYFCASGYPGQGRSEAFFGQGTRLTVV.

This chain uses TRBV7-3 with TRBJ2-3, with a tentative D call TRBD2 (7 bases). From germline, CDR1 is SGHTA and CDR2 FQGTGA. The CDR3 sequence is 15 residues long. With 2 bases removed from V and 5 bases from J, the gap between germline ends came to 14 bases. The CDR3 bases are TGTGCCAGCAGCTTACGTGGGGGGGCTAAAGATACGCAGTATTTT. This codes for CASSLRGGAKDTQYF. The whole variable domain, remainder taken from reference TRBV7-3 and TRBJ2-3, is GAGVSQTPSNKVTEKGKYVELRCDPISGHTALYWYRQSLGQGPEFLIYFQGTGAADDSGLPNDRFFAVRPEGSVSTLKIQRTERGDSAVYLCASSLRGGAKDTQYFGPGTRLTVL.

V is TRBV6-1 and J is TRBJ1-2; the D is unclear. Trimming took 2 bases from V and 8 from J, leaving 12 bases between them. The CDR3 spans 13 residues. The germline CDR1 and CDR2 sequences are MNHNS and SASEGT. The DNA for the CDR3 is TGTGCCAGCAGTGAAAACCGGGATGCGGGCTACACCTTC. This codes for CASSENRDAGYTF.

In this sample, this clone turned up once. The CDR3 sequence is CASRSDRVRLYGYTF. CDR3 DNA: TGTGCCAGCAGATCGGACAGGGTGAGGCTCTATGGCTACACCTTC. V is TRBV5-4 and J is TRBJ1-2; 8 bases are shared with TRBD1. The CDR3 sequence is 15 residues long. Germline V CDR1 and CDR2: SGHNT, YYREEE (reference sequence). The ends lost 5 bases at V and 4 bases at J; junction bases unmatched: 10. The full variable domain, rest sourced from reference TRBV5-4 and TRBJ1-2, is ETGVTQSPTHLIKTRGQQVTLRCSSQSGHNTVSWYQQALGQGPQFIFQYYREEENGRGNFPPRFSGLQFPNYSSELNVNALELDDSALYLCASRSDRVRLYGYTFGSGTRLTVV.

V gene TRBV7-8 combines with J gene TRBJ2-5, with 8 bases matching TRBD2. Germline V gene sequence: CDR1 SGHVS, CDR2 FQNEAQ. The CDR3 is 16 amino acids. After removal of 0 bases from V and 5 bases from J, the junction contained 8 bases not matched to a gene. DNA of the CDR3: TGTGCCAGCAGCTTAGCGGTTGGCGGGGGGTGGGAGACCCAGTACTTC. Translating it yields CASSLAVGGGWETQYF.